This entry lists 26 T cell receptor beta chains sequenced from one sample in a study of cytomegalovirus exposure and HLA in healthy donors. Use of 60 Vbeta and 13 Jbeta primers characterized the PCR. This table comes from immunoSEQ multiplex PCR, and its TCRdb copy is limited to in-frame clones, with some not included. This repertoire shows 110,000 or so clones, just under 70% found once; its top ten account for 5.4%. The sequenced material came from PBMCs. These receptors originate from a woman aged 70-85 years in good health and CMV-seropositive.

The CDR3 loop is CASSAGTQNTGELFF. The CDR3, as DNA: TGTGCCAGCAGTGCTGGGACTCAGAACACCGGGGAGCTGTTTTTT. The gene calls are TRBV2 and TRBJ2-2; possibly TRBD2 for D (6 bases). V was pared by 4 bases and J by 1 base, with 10 bases between. Germline V gene data show CDR1 as SNHLY and CDR2 as FYNNEI. This CDR3 contains 15 residues.

The J gene is TRBJ1-1, the V gene TRBV6-4; D call uncertain. V was shortened by 8 bases and J by 1 base, with 20 bases between the two germline ends. CDR3 length: 16 residues. CDR1 is MRHNA and CDR2 is SNTAGT in the germline V gene. As DNA, the CDR3 is TGTGCCAGCTCAGTGACGTTTTTAACTAAGAACACTGAAGCTTTCTTT. This gives the protein CASSVTFLTKNTEAFF.

The chain couples TRBV30 to TRBJ2-7; D is unresolved. CDR1 is GTSNPN, CDR2 SVGIG, per germline (reference sequence). The CDR3 has 14 residues. V was trimmed by 2 bases and J by 2 bases, leaving 13 bases between them. The CDR3 spells CAWSPQWVPYEQYF. The DNA for the CDR3 is TGTGCCTGGAGTCCACAGTGGGTCCCCTACGAGCAGTACTTC.

This clone has only a few counts. The rearrangement links TRBV12-5 to TRBJ2-1; D uncertain. CDR3 length: 13 residues. V lost 3 bases to trimming and J lost 6 bases, with 9 bases between them. Germline V CDR1 and CDR2: LGHNT, FRNRAP. The chain's CDR3 is CASGFSNFNEQFF. The CDR3 nucleotides read TGTGCTAGTGGTTTCTCTAATTTCAATGAGCAGTTCTTC.

V and J are TRBV5-5 and TRBJ1-4, with TRBD1 as a possible D gene (6 bases). This CDR3 has 14 amino acids. The V end was cut by 4 bases, the J end by 7 bases, with 14 bases between. The germline CDR1 and CDR2 sequences are SGHKS and YYEKEE (reference sequence). The chain's CDR3 is CASSVQGLSEKLFF. The DNA of the CDR3 is TGTGCCAGCAGCGTTCAGGGGCTCTCTGAAAAACTGTTTTTT.

The CDR3 nucleotides are TGTGCCAGCAGCTTAGGACAGGGGGAGACCCAGTACTTC. Translated, it gives CASSLGQGETQYF. V and J are TRBV7-9 and TRBJ2-5, with 8 bases identical to TRBD1. Trimming cost V 1 base and J 5 bases; bases outside gene matches: 0. Germline V gene sequence: CDR1 SEHNR, CDR2 FQNEAQ (reference sequence). The CDR3 has 13 residues.

The chain carries TRBV6-6 and TRBJ2-1; D is unclear. Germline lookup yields CDR1 MNHNY and CDR2 SVGAGI (reference sequence). V gave up 3 bases and J gave up 8 bases, with 5 bases separating them. There are 11 residues in the CDR3. The CDR3 is CASSYSDEQFF. The CDR3 bases are TGTGCCAGCAGTTATTCAGATGAGCAGTTCTTC.

The chain has TRBV11-2 and TRBJ2-5; D is possibly TRBD1 (6 bases). Looked up from germline, CDR1 is SGHAT and CDR2 is FQNNGV. Trimming removed 4 bases from V and 1 base from J, with 10 bases in between. The CDR3 covers 14 residues. CDR3 residues: CASSSGTLQETQYF. The CDR3 DNA reads as TGTGCCAGCAGCTCGGGGACACTCCAAGAGACCCAGTACTTC.

The rearrangement links TRBV7-6 to TRBJ2-7; TRBD1 matches 7 bases. This CDR3 is built from 16 residues. Germline V lookup: CDR1 SGHVS, CDR2 FNYEAQ. V dropped 5 bases and J dropped 5; count of bases not matched to a gene: 15. CDR3 sequence: CASSEQPLGTADEQYF. For the CDR3, the DNA is TGTGCCAGCAGCGAGCAGCCCCTCGGGACAGCAGACGAGCAGTACTTC.

J is TRBJ1-1 and V is TRBV18; D gene uncertain. The CDR3 has 15 residues. The germline CDR1 and CDR2 sequences are KGHSH and LQKENI. V shed 2 bases and J shed 4 bases, with 14 bases lying between them. The CDR3 is CASSPSNLPGTEAFF. CDR3 DNA sequence: TGTGCCAGCTCACCATCTAACCTGCCAGGCACTGAAGCTTTCTTT.

This rearrangement joins TRBV18 to TRBJ1-1; no reliable D call. V gave up 0 bases and J gave up 1 base, with 6 bases separating them. The CDR3 loop spans 14 amino acids. CDR1 is KGHSH, CDR2 LQKENI, per germline. CDR3 in DNA: TGTGCCAGCTCACCACCAGGAGGGAACACTGAAGCTTTCTTT. Its protein product is CASSPPGGNTEAFF. The full variable domain, rest sourced from reference TRBV18 and TRBJ1-1, is NAGVMQNPRHLVRRRGQEARLRCSPMKGHSHVYWYRQLPEEGLKFMVYLQKENIIDESGMPKERFSAEFPKEGPSILRIQQVVRGDSAAYFCASSPPGGNTEAFFGQGTRLTVV.

The chain uses TRBV11-2 and TRBJ1-4; 9 bases are a match to TRBD1. Trimming removed 4 bases from V and 7 bases from J; junction bases left unmatched: 7. CDR3 length: 15 residues. Germline CDR1 SGHAT, CDR2 FQNNGV. The CDR3 loop is CASSSYRGQAEKLFF. The CDR3, as DNA: TGTGCCAGCAGCTCATACAGGGGGCAAGCTGAAAAACTGTTTTTT.

The rearrangement links TRBV6-6 to TRBJ1-5; 8 positions match TRBD1. Germline V gene lookup returns CDR1 MNHNY and CDR2 SVGAGI (reference sequence). The CDR3 totals 15 residues. The junction had 4 bases not matched to a gene; V was cut back by 5 bases and J by 1 base. CDR3 in DNA: TGTGCCAGCAGTCCACAGGGGGAGAGCAATCAGCCCCAGCATTTT. Its translation is CASSPQGESNQPQHF.

V is TRBV7-2 and J is TRBJ2-1, with 9 bases identical to TRBD2. V lost 5 bases and J lost 7; bases outside the gene matches: 12. Germline V gene lookup returns CDR1 SGHTA and CDR2 FQGNSA. This CDR3 has 16 amino acids. CDR3 amino acids: CASSDSRGGGLNEQFF. The CDR3 nucleotides are TGTGCCAGCAGCGACTCGCGGGGGGGCGGTTTGAATGAGCAGTTCTTC.

The chain uses TRBV6-1 and TRBJ2-1; 11 positions match TRBD2. The CDR3 length is 15 residues. V lost 2 bases to trimming and J lost 3 bases; unmatched junction nucleotides: 0. CDR1 and CDR2 from the germline V gene are MNHNS and SASEGT. CDR3 loop: CASSETSGGYNEQFF. DNA for the CDR3: TGTGCCAGCAGTGAAACTAGCGGGGGCTACAATGAGCAGTTCTTC.

The J gene is TRBJ1-1, the V gene TRBV29-1; 8 positions match TRBD1. There are 15 residues in the CDR3. The junction had 17 bases not matched to a gene; V was cut back by 7 bases and J by 7 bases. CDR1 is SQVTM and CDR2 is ANQGSEA in the germline V gene. CDR3 sequence: CSAGAGGAGRDEAFF. The CDR3 DNA sequence: TGCAGCGCTGGAGCAGGGGGCGCGGGTAGGGATGAAGCTTTCTTT.

This sequence joins TRBV27 and TRBJ1-3; a possible D gene is TRBD1 (6 bases). This CDR3 is built from 14 residues. The germline CDR1 and CDR2 sequences are MNHEY and SMNVEV (reference sequence). Trimming left V 3 bases short and J 2 bases short, with 8 bases between. The CDR3 region is CASSFGGPGNTIYF. Here the CDR3 DNA reads TGTGCCAGCAGTTTCGGGGGGCCTGGAAACACCATATATTTT.

The chain employs TRBV10-3 and TRBJ2-1; perhaps TRBD2 as D (6 bases). Germline CDR1 ENHRY, CDR2 SYGVKD. V dropped 0 bases and J dropped 7 bases, with 7 bases sitting between them. The CDR3 has 13 amino acids. The DNA of the CDR3 is TGTGCCATCAGTGAGTCGCGGGAAAATGAGCAGTTCTTC. Residues: CAISESRENEQFF.

This chain uses TRBV4-2 with TRBJ2-7, with 9 nucleotides matching TRBD1. V trimming: 4 bases; J trimming: 3 bases; junction bases outside the gene matches: 7. Germline V lookup: CDR1 LGHNA, CDR2 YNFKEQ. The CDR3 has 15 residues. The CDR3 spells CASSLGQGSDYEQYF. As DNA, the CDR3 is TGTGCCAGCAGCCTGGGACAGGGAAGCGACTACGAGCAGTACTTC.

This chain's CDR3 is CASTRGGLTGETQYF. CDR3 DNA: TGCGCCAGCACCCGGGGGGGACTCACGGGGGAGACCCAGTACTTC. The V call is TRBV5-1, the J call TRBJ2-5; 8 bases fit TRBD2. This CDR3 contains 15 residues. Germline values: CDR1 SGHRS, CDR2 YFSETQ. J was trimmed by 5 bases and V by 6 bases; bases with no gene match: 12.

This sequence joins TRBV5-1 and TRBJ1-4, with 8 bases identical to TRBD1. V was clipped by 6 bases and J by 2 bases; unmatched bases: 9. The V gene's germline CDR1 is SGHRS and CDR2 YFSETQ. This CDR3 comprises 16 residues. CDR3 DNA sequence: TGCGCCAGCACAATCACAGGGGGTTCGACTAATGAAAAACTGTTTTTT. Protein: CASTITGGSTNEKLFF. The whole variable domain, remainder taken from reference TRBV5-1 and TRBJ1-4, is KAGVTQTPRYLIKTRGQQVTLSCSPISGHRSVSWYQQTPGQGLQFLFEYFSETQRNKGNFPGRFSGRQFSNSRSEMNVSTLELGDSALYLCASTITGGSTNEKLFFGSGTQLSVL.

The chain has TRBV7-7 and TRBJ2-2; 7 bases fit TRBD2. V lost 4 bases and J lost 1; bases outside the gene matches: 3. Germline V gene data show CDR1 as SSHAT and CDR2 as FNYEAQ (reference sequence). The CDR3 is 15 residues long. The chain's CDR3 is CASSSSGVNTGELFF. The CDR3 DNA sequence: TGTGCCAGCAGCTCCAGCGGGGTGAACACCGGGGAGCTGTTTTTT.

This clone was seen only a few times. This chain uses TRBV5-8 with TRBJ1-1; TRBD1 is a possible D gene (6 bases). This CDR3 has 13 residues. V lost 2 bases and J 3 bases, leaving 8 bases between the germline ends. Germline assignment: CDR1 SGHTS and CDR2 YDEGEE. The CDR3 region is CASSLQGYTEAFF. Written as DNA, the CDR3 is TGTGCCAGCAGCTTACAGGGCTACACTGAAGCTTTCTTT.

The rearrangement uses TRBV6-6 and TRBJ2-3; weak D call: TRBD2 (6 bases). V lost 6 bases and J lost 0, with 13 bases in between. CDR1 is MNHNY and CDR2 is SVGAGI in the germline V gene (reference sequence). The CDR3 loop spans 15 amino acids. The CDR3 DNA reads TGTGCCAGCAGAACGGGCGGGGCTAGCACAGATACGCAGTATTTT. It codes for CASRTGGASTDTQYF.

This chain connects TRBV6-1 to TRBJ1-6, with TRBD1 matching over 9 bases. The CDR3 is 18 amino acids. V lost 4 bases and J lost 4; bases outside the gene matches: 11. CDR1 and CDR2 (germline): MNHNS, SASEGT. CDR3 amino acids: CASSASGTGSAYNSPLHF. The CDR3 DNA sequence: TGTGCCAGCAGTGCCTCGGGGACAGGGAGTGCTTATAATTCACCCCTCCACTTT.

The chain is built from TRBV5-5 and TRBJ1-1; TRBD1 might be the D (6 bases). V lost 3 bases, J lost 2 bases, and 14 bases lay in between. The germline gives CDR1 SGHKS, CDR2 YYEKEE (reference sequence). The CDR3 has 15 amino acids. The chain's CDR3 is CASSSDGQSNTEAFF. CDR3 DNA sequence: TGTGCCAGCAGCTCGGATGGACAGTCTAACACTGAAGCTTTCTTT.